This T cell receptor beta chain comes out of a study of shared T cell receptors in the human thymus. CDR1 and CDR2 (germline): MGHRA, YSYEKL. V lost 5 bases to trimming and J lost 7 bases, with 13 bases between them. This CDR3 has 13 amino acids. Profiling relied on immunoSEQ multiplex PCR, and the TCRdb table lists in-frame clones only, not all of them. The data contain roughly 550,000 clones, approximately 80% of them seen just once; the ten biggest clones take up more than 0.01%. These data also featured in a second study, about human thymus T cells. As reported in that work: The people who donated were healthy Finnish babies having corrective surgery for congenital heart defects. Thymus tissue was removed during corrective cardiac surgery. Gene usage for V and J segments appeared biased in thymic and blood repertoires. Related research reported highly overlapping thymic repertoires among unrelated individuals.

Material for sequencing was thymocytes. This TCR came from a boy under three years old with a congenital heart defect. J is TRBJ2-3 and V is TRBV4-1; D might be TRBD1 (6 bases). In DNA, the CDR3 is TGCGCCAGCAGCGAGTGGGGGCTAAATACGCAGTATTTT. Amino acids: CASSEWGLNTQYF.